This T cell receptor beta chain comes out of a study of blood T cells in healthy people across ages. Termini included, the CDR3 measures 13 amino acids. Primed by a sample-barcoded 5' primer and a J-beta primer mix, a second PCR proceeded for about 7 to 11 cycles. TCRdb reprocessed the 5' RACE reads with MiXCR, giving one entry per CDR3 protein. The table lists 750,000 or so distinct CDR3 sequences, about 25% of them singletons, with under 9.5% in the top ten. The people who gave samples were healthy Caucasians from Russia, aged roughly 6 to 90. The sample holds a few counts of this clonotype. Because the CDR3's place on the DNA is in doubt, the DNA is left out and the CDR3 is given as listed by TCRdb. These data are also associated with another study on T cells of mothers and their children. From that study: Whatever RNA was extracted went entirely into cDNA synthesis, at about 1.5 ug per 15 ul.

The receptor was derived from a boy between 10 and 17 years old in good health. Sequenced: blood. The V gene is TRBV21-1, the J gene TRBJ2-5; the table calls TRBD1, which could not be checked here. TRBV21-1 is labeled a pseudogene. The CDR3 is CASSYRCQETQYF.